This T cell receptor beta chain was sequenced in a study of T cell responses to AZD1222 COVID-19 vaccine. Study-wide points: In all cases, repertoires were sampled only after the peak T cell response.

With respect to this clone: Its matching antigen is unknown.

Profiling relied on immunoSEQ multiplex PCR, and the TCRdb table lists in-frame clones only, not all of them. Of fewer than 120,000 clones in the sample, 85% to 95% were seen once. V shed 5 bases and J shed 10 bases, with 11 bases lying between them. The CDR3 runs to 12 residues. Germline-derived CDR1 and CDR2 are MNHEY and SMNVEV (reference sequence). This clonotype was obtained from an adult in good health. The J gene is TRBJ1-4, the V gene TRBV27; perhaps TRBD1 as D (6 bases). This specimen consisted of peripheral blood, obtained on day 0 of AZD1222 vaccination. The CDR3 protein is CASSTRGAKLFF. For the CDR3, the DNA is TGTGCCAGCAGTACCAGGGGTGCAAAACTGTTTTTT.